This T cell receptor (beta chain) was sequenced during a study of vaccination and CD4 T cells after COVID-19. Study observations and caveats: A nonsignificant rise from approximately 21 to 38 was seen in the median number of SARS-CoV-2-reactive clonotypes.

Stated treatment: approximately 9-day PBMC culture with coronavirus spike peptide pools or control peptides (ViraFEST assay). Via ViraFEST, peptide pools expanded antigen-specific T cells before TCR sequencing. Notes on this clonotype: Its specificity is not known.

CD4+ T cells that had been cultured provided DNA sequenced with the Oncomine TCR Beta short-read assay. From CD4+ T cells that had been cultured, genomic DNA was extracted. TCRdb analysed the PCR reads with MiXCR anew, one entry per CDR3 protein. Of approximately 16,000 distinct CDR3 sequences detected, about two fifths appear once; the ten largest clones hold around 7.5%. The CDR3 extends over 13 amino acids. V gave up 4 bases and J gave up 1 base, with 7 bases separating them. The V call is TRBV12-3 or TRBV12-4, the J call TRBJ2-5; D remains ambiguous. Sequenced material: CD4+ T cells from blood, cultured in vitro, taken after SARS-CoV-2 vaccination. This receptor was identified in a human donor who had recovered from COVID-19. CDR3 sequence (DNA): TGTGCCAGCAGTTACGGCCGCCAAGAGACCCAGTACTTC. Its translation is CASSYGRQETQYF.